This paragraph covers one T cell receptor (beta chain) sequence. What it recognizes is unknown. In replicate PCRs of sorted subsets, roughly 200 ng DNA, 29,000 or so T cell genomes, was used. Profiling relied on immunoSEQ multiplex PCR, and the TCRdb table lists in-frame clones only, not all of them. The repertoire holds some 740,000 clones, with roughly 92% as singletons. V was trimmed by 4 bases and J by 0 bases, leaving 6 bases between them. The CDR3 runs 14 residues. Per germline, CDR1 MNHEY and CDR2 SMNVEV (reference sequence). The naive CD8 subset, CD45RO-negative cells positively selected for CCR7, excluded terminally differentiated effector memory CD45RA+ cells. The data belong to a study of shared clonotypes between healthy human individuals. Study-level points and caveats: It was anticipated that sequencing depth would influence how many clonotypes donors shared. Few donors limited the genetic and exposure-history diversity represented.

The specimen sequenced was naive CD8+ T cells sorted from blood. The rearrangement uses TRBV27 and TRBJ2-2, with D unclear. The receptor was isolated from a man aged 30-40 years in good health. The CDR3 sequence: CASSWAPNTGELFF. For the CDR3, the DNA is TGTGCCAGCAGTTGGGCACCGAACACCGGGGAGCTGTTTTTT.